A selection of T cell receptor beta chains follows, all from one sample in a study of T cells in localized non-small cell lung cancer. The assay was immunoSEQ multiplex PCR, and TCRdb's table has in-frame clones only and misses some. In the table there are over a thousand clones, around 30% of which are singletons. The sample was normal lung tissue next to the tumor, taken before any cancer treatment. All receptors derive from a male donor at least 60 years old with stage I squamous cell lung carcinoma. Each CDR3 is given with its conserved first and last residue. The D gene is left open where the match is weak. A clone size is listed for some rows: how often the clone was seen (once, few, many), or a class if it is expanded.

TGTGCCAGCAGCATAAGACAGGGGGCGAACACTGAAGCTTTCTTT | CASSIRQGANTEAFF | TRBD1 | TRBV11-3 | few | TRBJ1-1
TGCAGCGTTGAACTAGCGGGAGTTAGGAATGAGCAGTTCTTC | CSVELAGVRNEQFF | TRBD2 | TRBV29-1 | NA | TRBJ2-1
TGTGCCAGCCCGGAGGGGTACGAGCAGTACTTC | CASPEGYEQYF | NA | TRBV6-7 | few | TRBJ2-7
TGTGCCAGAAACCGCCCCGGGGGACCTACCGGGGAGCTGTTTTTT | CARNRPGGPTGELFF | NA | TRBV25-1 | NA | TRBJ2-2
TGTGCCTGGAGTGTACAGGGTCGTCGGGAGACCCAGTACTTC | CAWSVQGRRETQYF | NA | TRBV30 | NA | TRBJ2-5
TGTGCCAGCAGCCTTCGGCTAGCGGGATCCTACAATGAGCAGTTCTTC | CASSLRLAGSYNEQFF | TRBD2 | TRBV11-3 | NA | TRBJ2-1
TGTGCCAGCAGCTTAATAGCGGAAGAGACCCAGTACTTC | CASSLIAEETQYF | NA | TRBV9 | few | TRBJ2-5
TGTGCCAGTAGCCCGGGATCTAGCGGGACCTACGAGCAGTACTTC | CASSPGSSGTYEQYF | TRBD2 | TRBV19 | NA | TRBJ2-7
TGTGCCAGCAGTTTATTAGGGACTAGCGGGAGTGGATTCAATGAGCAGTTCTTC | CASSLLGTSGSGFNEQFF | TRBD2 | TRBV28 | few | TRBJ2-1
TGTGCCAGCAGTGAATTGACTCATGGCTACACCTTC | CASSELTHGYTF | NA | TRBV25-1 | NA | TRBJ1-2
TGTGCCAGCACCCGGCGGGGACTAGCGGGAGCGGGTACCGGGGAGCTGTTTTTT | CASTRRGLAGAGTGELFF | TRBD2 | TRBV9 | few | TRBJ2-2
TGTGCCAGTGGGTGGTCTGTAGGGGGCGTGGAGACCCAGTACTTC | CASGWSVGGVETQYF | TRBD1 | TRBV19 | few | TRBJ2-5
TGTGCCAGCAGCCCCCGGGCAGGGGAGGATAGCTCCTACAATGAGCAGTTCTTC | CASSPRAGEDSSYNEQFF | NA | TRBV11-3 | few | TRBJ2-1
TGTGCCAGCAGCTTAGGTGAGGGAGTGACCCAAGAGACCCAGTACTTC | CASSLGEGVTQETQYF | NA | TRBV11-3 | few | TRBJ2-5
TGTGCCAGCAGCTTAGTCCTCGGGAGCGGGGAGCTGTTTTTT | CASSLVLGSGELFF | NA | TRBV11-3 | few | TRBJ2-2
TGTGCCAGCAGCTTACTGACGGTCTATAGCAATCAGCCCCAGCATTTT | CASSLLTVYSNQPQHF | NA | TRBV11-3 | NA | TRBJ1-5
TGTGCCAGTAGTTCGGGAGAAACCGGGGAGCTGTTTTTT | CASSSGETGELFF | NA | TRBV19 | few | TRBJ2-2
TGTGCCAGCAGTTACTCACAGGGGAAAGCTTTCTTT | CASSYSQGKAFF | TRBD1 | TRBV6-8 | few | TRBJ1-1
TGTGCCTGGGGACAGGGGAGCACTGAAGCTTTCTTT | CAWGQGSTEAFF | TRBD1 | TRBV30 | NA | TRBJ1-1
TGTGCCAGCAGCTACGGGACAGGGCACACCGGGGAGCTGTTTTTT | CASSYGTGHTGELFF | TRBD1 | TRBV11-3 | NA | TRBJ2-2
TGCGCCAGCAGCTGGGGTCGGGGAGACAGCGGAAACACCATATATTTT | CASSWGRGDSGNTIYF | NA | TRBV5-1 | NA | TRBJ1-3
TGTGCCAGCAGCTTAATTCCGGGACTAGCGGGAGGATCCTACACCGGGGAGCTGTTTTTT | CASSLIPGLAGGSYTGELFF | TRBD2 | TRBV7-6 | few | TRBJ2-2
TGTGCCAGCAGCTTAGTAGGCGGGAACACTGAAGCTTTCTTT | CASSLVGGNTEAFF | NA | TRBV11-3 | medium-sized | TRBJ1-1
TGTGCCAGCAGTTCAATCGGGATTCAGTACTTC | CASSSIGIQYF | NA | TRBV6-7 | few | TRBJ2-7
TGTGCCAGCTCACCACCGGGGTCGAACTACGAGCAGTACTTC | CASSPPGSNYEQYF | NA | TRBV18 | few | TRBJ2-7
TGCAGCGTTGACCCGGGACTAGGCTACAATGAGCAGTTCTTC | CSVDPGLGYNEQFF | TRBD2 | TRBV29-1 | NA | TRBJ2-1
TGTGCCAGCAGGGATAACAGAGGATTTAGGAACGAGCAGTACTTC | CASRDNRGFRNEQYF | NA | TRBV6-8 | few | TRBJ2-7
TGCGCCAGCAGCTTGAGTTCTTCGGGGCAGCCCTATGGCTACACCTTC | CASSLSSSGQPYGYTF | NA | TRBV5-1 | NA | TRBJ1-2
TGTGCCAGCAGTTACTCCAGAGAGGGAAAATACGAGCAGTACTTC | CASSYSREGKYEQYF | NA | TRBV6-8 | few | TRBJ2-7
TGTGCCAGCAGCCAGCAGGGTAGTTGGTACGAGCAGTACTTC | CASSQQGSWYEQYF | NA | TRBV11-3 | large | TRBJ2-7
TGTGCCAGTAGTATAGATGTCGGGACAGGCACGGCAGATACGCAGTATTTT | CASSIDVGTGTADTQYF | TRBD1 | TRBV19 | NA | TRBJ2-3
TGTGCCAGCAGTTACCCGGAGGGTGAGCAGTACTTC | CASSYPEGEQYF | NA | TRBV6-8 | few | TRBJ2-7
TGTGCCAGTAGTATCCCGACAGGGGGTATCGAGACCCAGTACTTC | CASSIPTGGIETQYF | TRBD1 | TRBV19 | NA | TRBJ2-5
TGTGCCAGCAGTGAACTAGCGGGGAGATACGAGCAGTACTTC | CASSELAGRYEQYF | TRBD2 | TRBV9 | NA | TRBJ2-7
TGTGCCAGCAGTCAAGATATCGCCTACAATGAGCAGTTCTTC | CASSQDIAYNEQFF | NA | TRBV6-8 | few | TRBJ2-1